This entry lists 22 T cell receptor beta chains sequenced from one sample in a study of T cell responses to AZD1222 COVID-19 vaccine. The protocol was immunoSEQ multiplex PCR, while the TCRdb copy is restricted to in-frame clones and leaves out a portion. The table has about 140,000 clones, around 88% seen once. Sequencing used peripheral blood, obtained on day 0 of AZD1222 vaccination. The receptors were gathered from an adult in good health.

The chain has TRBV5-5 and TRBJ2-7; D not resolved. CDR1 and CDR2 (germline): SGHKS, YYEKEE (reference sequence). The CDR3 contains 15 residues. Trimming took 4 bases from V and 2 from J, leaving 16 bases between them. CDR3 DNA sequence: TGTGCCAGCAGCCCCTCTCCGTCGTTTACCTACGAGCAGTACTTC. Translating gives CASSPSPSFTYEQYF.

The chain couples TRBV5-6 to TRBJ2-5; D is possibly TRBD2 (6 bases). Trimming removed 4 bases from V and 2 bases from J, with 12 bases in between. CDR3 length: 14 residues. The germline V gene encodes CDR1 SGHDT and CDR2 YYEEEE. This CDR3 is CASSGGNFQETQYF. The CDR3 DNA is TGTGCCAGCAGCGGGGGGAACTTTCAAGAGACCCAGTACTTC.

The CDR3 nucleotides are TGCGCCAGCAGCTGGGGGACAGTTTCCTACGAGCAGTACTTC. Its protein product is CASSWGTVSYEQYF. V is TRBV5-1 and J is TRBJ2-7, with 7 bases that match TRBD1. The CDR3 length is 14 residues. After removal of 3 bases from V and 1 base from J, the junction contained 4 bases not matched to a gene. Germline lookup yields CDR1 SGHRS and CDR2 YFSETQ.

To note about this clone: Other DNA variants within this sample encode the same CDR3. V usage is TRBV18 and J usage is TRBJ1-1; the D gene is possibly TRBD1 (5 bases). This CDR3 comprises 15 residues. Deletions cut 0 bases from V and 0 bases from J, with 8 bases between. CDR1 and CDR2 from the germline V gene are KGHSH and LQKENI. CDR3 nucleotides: TGTGCCAGCTCACCACCGGCAGGGCTGAACACTGAAGCTTTCTTT. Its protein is CASSPPAGLNTEAFF.

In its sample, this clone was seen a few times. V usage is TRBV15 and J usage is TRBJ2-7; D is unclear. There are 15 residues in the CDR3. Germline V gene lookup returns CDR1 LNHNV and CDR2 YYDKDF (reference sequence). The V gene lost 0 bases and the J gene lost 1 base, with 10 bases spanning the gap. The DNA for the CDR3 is TGTGCCACCAGCAGAGAAACAGACGGGTCCTACGAGCAGTACTTC. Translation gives CATSRETDGSYEQYF.

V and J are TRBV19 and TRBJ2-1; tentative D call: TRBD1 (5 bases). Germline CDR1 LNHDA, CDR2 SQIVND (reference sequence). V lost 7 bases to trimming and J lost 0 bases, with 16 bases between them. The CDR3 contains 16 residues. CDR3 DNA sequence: TGTGCCAGTAAGGGGATCAGGCCTAGCTCCTACAATGAGCAGTTCTTC. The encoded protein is CASKGIRPSSYNEQFF.

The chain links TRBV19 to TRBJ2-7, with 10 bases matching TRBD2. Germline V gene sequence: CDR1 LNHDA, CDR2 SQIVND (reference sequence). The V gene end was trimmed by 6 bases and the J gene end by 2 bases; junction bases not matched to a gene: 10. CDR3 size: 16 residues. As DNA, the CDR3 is TGTGCCAGTAGCGACCCCCAGCGGGAGGGAACCTACGAGCAGTACTTC. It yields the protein CASSDPQREGTYEQYF. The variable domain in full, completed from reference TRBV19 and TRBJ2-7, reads DGGITQSPKYLFRKEGQNVTLSCEQNLNHDAMYWYRQDPGQGLRLIYYSQIVNDFQKGDIAEGYSVSREKKESFPLTVTSAQKNPTAFYLCASSDPQREGTYEQYFGPGTRLTVT.

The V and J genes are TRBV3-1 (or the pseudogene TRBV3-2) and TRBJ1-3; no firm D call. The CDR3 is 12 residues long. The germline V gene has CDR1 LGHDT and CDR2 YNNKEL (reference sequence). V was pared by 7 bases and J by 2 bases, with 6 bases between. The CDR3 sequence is CASTLAGNTIYF. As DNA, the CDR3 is TGTGCCAGCACCCTTGCTGGAAACACCATATATTTT.

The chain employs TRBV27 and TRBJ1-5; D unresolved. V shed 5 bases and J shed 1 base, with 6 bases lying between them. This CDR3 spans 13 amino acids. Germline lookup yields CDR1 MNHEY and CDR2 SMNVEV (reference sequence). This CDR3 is CASSPLSNQPQHF. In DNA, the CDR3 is TGTGCCAGCAGTCCCCTCAGCAATCAGCCCCAGCATTTT.

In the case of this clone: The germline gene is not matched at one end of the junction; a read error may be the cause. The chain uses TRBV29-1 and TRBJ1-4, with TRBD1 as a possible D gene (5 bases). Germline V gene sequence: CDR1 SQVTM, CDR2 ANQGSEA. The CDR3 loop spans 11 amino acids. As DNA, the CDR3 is TGCGGCGTTTGGGAGGGGGAAAAACTGTTTTTT. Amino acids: CGVWEGEKLFF.

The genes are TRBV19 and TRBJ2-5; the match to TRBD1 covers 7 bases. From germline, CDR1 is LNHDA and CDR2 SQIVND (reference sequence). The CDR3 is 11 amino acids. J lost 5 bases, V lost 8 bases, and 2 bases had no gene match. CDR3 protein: CASGTAETQYF. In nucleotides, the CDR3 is TGTGCCAGTGGGACAGCGGAGACCCAGTACTTC.

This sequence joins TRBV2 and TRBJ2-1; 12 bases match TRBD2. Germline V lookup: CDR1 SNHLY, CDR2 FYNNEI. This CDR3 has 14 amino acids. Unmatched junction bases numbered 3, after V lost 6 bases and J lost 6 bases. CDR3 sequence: CASRSSGRGNEQFF. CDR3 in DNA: TGTGCCAGCAGGTCTAGCGGGAGGGGCAATGAGCAGTTCTTC.

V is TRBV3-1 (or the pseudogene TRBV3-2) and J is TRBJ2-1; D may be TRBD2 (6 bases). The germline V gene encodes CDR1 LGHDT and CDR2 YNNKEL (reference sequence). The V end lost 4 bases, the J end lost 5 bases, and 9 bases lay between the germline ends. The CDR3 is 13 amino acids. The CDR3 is CASSRDSHNEQFF. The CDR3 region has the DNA TGTGCCAGCAGCCGGGACTCTCACAATGAGCAGTTCTTC.

CDR3 in DNA: TGTGCCAGCAGCTTAGTACAGGGGGCGGGTGAGCAGTACTTC. Protein sequence: CASSLVQGAGEQYF. This chain links TRBV7-9 with TRBJ2-7; 9 nucleotides agree with TRBD1. CDR1 is SEHNR, CDR2 FQNEAQ, per germline (reference sequence). Losses at the gene ends were 1 base for V and 7 bases for J; bases not matched to a gene: 5. The length of the CDR3 is 14 residues.

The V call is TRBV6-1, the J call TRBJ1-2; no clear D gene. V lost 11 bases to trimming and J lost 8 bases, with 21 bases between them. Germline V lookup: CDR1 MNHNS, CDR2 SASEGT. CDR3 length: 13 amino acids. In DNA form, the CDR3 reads TGTGCCTCCATATCGGAGGCTTTGGGGGGCTACACCTTC. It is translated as CASISEALGGYTF.

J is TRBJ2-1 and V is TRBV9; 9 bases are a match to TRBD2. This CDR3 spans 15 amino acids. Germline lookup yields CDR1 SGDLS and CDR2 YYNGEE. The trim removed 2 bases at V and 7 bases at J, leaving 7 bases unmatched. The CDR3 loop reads CASSVHSGSENEQFF. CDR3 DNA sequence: TGTGCCAGCAGCGTTCATAGCGGGAGCGAAAATGAGCAGTTCTTC.

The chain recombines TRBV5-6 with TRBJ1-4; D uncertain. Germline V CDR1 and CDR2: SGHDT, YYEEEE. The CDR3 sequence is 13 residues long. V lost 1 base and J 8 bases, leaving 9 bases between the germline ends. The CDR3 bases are TGTGCCAGCAGCTTGACGGGTCGCGAAAAACTGTTTTTT. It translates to CASSLTGREKLFF.

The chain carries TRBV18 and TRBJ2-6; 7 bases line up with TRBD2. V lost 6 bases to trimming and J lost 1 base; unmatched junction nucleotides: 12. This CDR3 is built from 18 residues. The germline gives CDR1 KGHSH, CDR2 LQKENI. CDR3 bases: TGTGCCAGCTCTGCCGGGGGGATCACCATGTCTGGGGCCAACGTCCTGACTTTC. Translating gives CASSAGGITMSGANVLTF.

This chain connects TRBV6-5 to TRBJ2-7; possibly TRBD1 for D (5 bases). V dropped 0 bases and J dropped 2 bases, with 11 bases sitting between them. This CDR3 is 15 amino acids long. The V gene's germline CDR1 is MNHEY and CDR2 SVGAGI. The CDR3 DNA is TGTGCCAGCAGTTACTCTAAGGGGTTCCCCTACGAGCAGTACTTC. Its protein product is CASSYSKGFPYEQYF.

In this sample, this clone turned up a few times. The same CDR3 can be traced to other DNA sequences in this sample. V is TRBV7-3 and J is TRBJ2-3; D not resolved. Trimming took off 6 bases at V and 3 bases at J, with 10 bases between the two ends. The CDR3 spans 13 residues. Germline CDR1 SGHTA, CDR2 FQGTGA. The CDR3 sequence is CASSLGSTDTQYF. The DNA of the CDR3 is TGTGCCAGCAGTTTGGGCAGTACAGATACGCAGTATTTT.

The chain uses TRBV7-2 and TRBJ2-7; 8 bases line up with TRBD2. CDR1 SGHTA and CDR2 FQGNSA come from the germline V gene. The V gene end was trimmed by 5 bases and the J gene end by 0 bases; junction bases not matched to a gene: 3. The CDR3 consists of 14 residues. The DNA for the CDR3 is TGTGCCAGCAGCCTCGGACTAGCCTCCTACGAGCAGTACTTC. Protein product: CASSLGLASYEQYF.

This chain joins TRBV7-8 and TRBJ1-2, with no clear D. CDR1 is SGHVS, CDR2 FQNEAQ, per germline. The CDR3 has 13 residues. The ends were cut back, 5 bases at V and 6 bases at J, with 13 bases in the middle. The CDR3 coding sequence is TGTGCCAGCAGCCGTTGGACGGAGGATGGCTACACCTTC. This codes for CASSRWTEDGYTF.